This TCR beta chain is from a study of PD-L1 blockade in urothelial cancer. Germline V gene data show CDR1 as MDHEN and CDR2 as SYDVKM. Deletions cut 3 bases from V and 6 bases from J, with 11 bases between. CDR3 length: 14 amino acids. Profiling relied on immunoSEQ multiplex PCR, and the TCRdb table lists in-frame clones only, not all of them. The table has about 56,000 clones, over 75% seen once. The time point is: pretreatment peripheral blood. A total of 1 to 8 samples per patient were collected pretreatment and on-treatment. The rearrangement links TRBV28 to TRBJ1-4, with D uncertain. Sequencing used PBMCs, obtained around atezolizumab (anti-PD-L1) treatment. The sequence was collected from a man in his 70s with urothelial cancer. CDR3 nucleotide sequence: TGTGCCAGCAGTTTCTCTTGGCGGGATGAAAAACTGTTTTTT. This sequence encodes CASSFSWRDEKLFF. Based on the CDR3 plus reference TRBV28 and TRBJ1-4, the full variable domain is DVKVTQSSRYLVKRTGEKVFLECVQDMDHENMFWYRQDPGLGLRLIYFSYDVKMKEKGDIPEGYSVSREKKERFSLILESASTNQTSMYLCASSFSWRDEKLFFGSGTQLSVL.